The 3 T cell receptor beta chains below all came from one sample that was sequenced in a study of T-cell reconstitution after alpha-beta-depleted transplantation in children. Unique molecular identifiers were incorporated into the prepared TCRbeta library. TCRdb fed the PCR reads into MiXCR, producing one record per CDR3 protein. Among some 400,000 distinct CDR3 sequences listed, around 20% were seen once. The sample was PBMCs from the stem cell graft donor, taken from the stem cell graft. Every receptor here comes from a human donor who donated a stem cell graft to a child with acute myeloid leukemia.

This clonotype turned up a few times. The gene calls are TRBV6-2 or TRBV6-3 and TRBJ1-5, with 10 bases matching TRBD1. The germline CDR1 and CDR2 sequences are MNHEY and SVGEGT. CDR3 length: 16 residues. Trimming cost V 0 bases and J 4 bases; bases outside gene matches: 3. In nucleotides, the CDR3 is TGTGCCAGCAGTTACTCAGGGACAGGGGCAAATCAGCCCCAGCATTTT. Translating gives CASSYSGTGANQPQHF.

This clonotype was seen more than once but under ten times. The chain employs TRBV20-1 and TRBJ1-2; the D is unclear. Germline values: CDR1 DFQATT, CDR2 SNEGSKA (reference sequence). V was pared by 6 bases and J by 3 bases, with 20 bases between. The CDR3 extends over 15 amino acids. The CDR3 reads CSAPGPQPADYGYTF. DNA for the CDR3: TGCAGTGCGCCGGGCCCGCAGCCCGCTGACTATGGCTACACCTTC.

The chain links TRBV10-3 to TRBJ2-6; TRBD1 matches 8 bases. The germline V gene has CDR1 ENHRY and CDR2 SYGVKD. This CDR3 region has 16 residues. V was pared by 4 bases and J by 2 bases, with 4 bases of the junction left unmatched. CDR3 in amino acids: CAISGTGPAGANVLTF. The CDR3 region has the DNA TGTGCCATCAGTGGGACAGGGCCTGCTGGGGCCAACGTCCTGACTTTC.